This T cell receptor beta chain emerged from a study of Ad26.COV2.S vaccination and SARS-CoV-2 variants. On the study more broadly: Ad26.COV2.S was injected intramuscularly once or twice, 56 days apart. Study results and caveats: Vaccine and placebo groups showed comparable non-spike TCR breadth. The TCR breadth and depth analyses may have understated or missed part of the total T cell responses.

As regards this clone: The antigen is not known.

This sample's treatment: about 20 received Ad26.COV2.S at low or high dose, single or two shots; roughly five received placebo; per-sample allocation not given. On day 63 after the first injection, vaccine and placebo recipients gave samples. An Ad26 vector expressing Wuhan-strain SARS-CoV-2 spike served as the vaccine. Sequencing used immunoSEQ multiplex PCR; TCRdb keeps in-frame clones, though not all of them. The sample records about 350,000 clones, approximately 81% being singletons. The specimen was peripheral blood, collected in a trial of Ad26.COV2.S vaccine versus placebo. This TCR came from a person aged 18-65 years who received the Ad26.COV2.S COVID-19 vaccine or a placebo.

DNA of the CDR3: TGTGCCAGCAGTTTACAGGTATTCGATGAGCAGTTCTTC. Residues: CASSLQVFDEQFF. The chain recombines TRBV27 with TRBJ2-1; unclear D gene. The CDR3 spans 13 residues. V lost 2 bases to trimming and J lost 8 bases, with 10 bases between them. CDR1 and CDR2 (germline): MNHEY, SMNVEV (reference sequence).